The rows below give T cell receptor beta chains drawn from one sample of a study of blood T cell repertoires in COVID-19. Using immunoSEQ multiplex PCR, the repertoire was profiled, and TCRdb retains in-frame clones only, with some absent. The sample shows about 430,000 clones, approximately 90% of them seen only once. The sample was peripheral blood. The origin of the receptors is a man between 18 and 29 years old with COVID-19, enrolled during active disease. The CDR3 runs from the conserved cysteine through the conserved F or W. A D gene is named only where the DNA matches it firmly. Some rows mark clone size as missing; the rest say once, few, many or name a class of expanded clone.

CDR3 protein: CASRPTGGGEQYF
CDR3 DNA: TGTGCCAGTAGGCCGACAGGGGGCGGCGAGCAGTACTTC
J gene: TRBJ2-7
V gene: TRBV19
D gene: TRBD1
clone size: -

CDR3 protein: CASIPGLSSYNEQFF
CDR3 DNA: TGTGCCAGCATTCCGGGACTGAGCTCCTACAATGAGCAGTTCTTC
J gene: TRBJ2-1
V gene: TRBV2
D gene: -
clone size: -

CDR3 protein: CASSLGRDRGAEEPQHF
CDR3 DNA: TGTGCCAGCAGCTTAGGTCGGGATCGCGGGGCCGAGGAGCCCCAGCATTTT
J gene: TRBJ1-5
V gene: TRBV7-4
D gene: -
clone size: -

CDR3 protein: CASRIRGLAYHEQYF
CDR3 DNA: TGTGCCAGCAGAATAAGGGGACTAGCGTACCACGAGCAGTACTTC
J gene: TRBJ2-7
V gene: TRBV5-6
D gene: TRBD2
clone size: -

CDR3 protein: CASSSAGAGANVLTF
CDR3 DNA: TGTGCCAGCAGCTCCGCAGGGGCGGGGGCCAACGTCCTGACTTTC
J gene: TRBJ2-6
V gene: TRBV7-2
D gene: -
clone size: -

CDR3 protein: CASRVGQRNTEAFF
CDR3 DNA: TGTGCCAGCAGGGTAGGACAAAGGAACACTGAAGCTTTCTTT
J gene: TRBJ1-1
V gene: TRBV6-5
D gene: -
clone size: -

CDR3 protein: CASSSLAGAVEQYF
CDR3 DNA: TGTGCCAGCAGTTCACTAGCGGGAGCGGTCGAGCAGTACTTC
J gene: TRBJ2-7
V gene: TRBV2
D gene: TRBD2
clone size: -

CDR3 protein: CASTRAGLAGDTGELFF
CDR3 DNA: TGTGCCAGTACCCGCGCCGGACTAGCGGGGGACACCGGGGAGCTGTTTTTT
J gene: TRBJ2-2
V gene: TRBV19
D gene: TRBD2
clone size: -

CDR3 protein: CASGSAWYEQYF
CDR3 DNA: TGTGCCAGTGGTAGTGCGTGGTACGAGCAGTACTTC
J gene: TRBJ2-7
V gene: TRBV2
D gene: -
clone size: -

CDR3 protein: CASSRGLAEEQFF
CDR3 DNA: TGCGCCAGCAGCCGGGGACTAGCGGAAGAGCAGTTCTTC
J gene: TRBJ2-1
V gene: TRBV5-1
D gene: TRBD2
clone size: -

CDR3 protein: CASSRPQGRGELFF
CDR3 DNA: TGTGCCAGCAGCCGCCCGCAGGGGCGCGGGGAGCTGTTTTTT
J gene: TRBJ2-2
V gene: TRBV3-1/TRBV3-2
D gene: -
clone size: -

CDR3 protein: CASSPTVAYNEQFF
CDR3 DNA: TGTGCCAGCAGCCCTACCGTCGCATACAATGAGCAGTTCTTC
J gene: TRBJ2-1
V gene: TRBV9
D gene: -
clone size: -

CDR3 protein: CAWSRDITSGANVLTF
CDR3 DNA: TGTGCCTGGAGTAGGGACATTACCTCTGGGGCCAACGTCCTGACTTTC
J gene: TRBJ2-6
V gene: TRBV30
D gene: -
clone size: -

CDR3 protein: CASSGGLAGGVGAQYF
CDR3 DNA: TGTGCCAGCAGCGGCGGACTAGCGGGAGGAGTGGGGGCGCAGTATTTT
J gene: TRBJ2-3
V gene: TRBV5-6
D gene: TRBD2
clone size: -

CDR3 protein: CASNPQDRPNTEAFF
CDR3 DNA: TGTGCCAGCAACCCACAGGACAGGCCGAACACTGAAGCTTTCTTT
J gene: TRBJ1-1
V gene: TRBV25-1
D gene: TRBD1
clone size: -

CDR3 protein: CASSLSTATGGVFF
CDR3 DNA: TGTGCCAGCAGTTTATCGACAGCGACAGGGGGTGTGTTCTTC
J gene: TRBJ2-1
V gene: TRBV27
D gene: TRBD1
clone size: -

CDR3 protein: CASSFGTGPKGNTEAFF
CDR3 DNA: TGCGCCAGCAGCTTTGGGACAGGGCCAAAGGGGAACACTGAAGCTTTCTTT
J gene: TRBJ1-1
V gene: TRBV5-1
D gene: TRBD1
clone size: -

CDR3 protein: CASSSTTGAKNIQYF
CDR3 DNA: TGTGCCAGCAGCTCCACGACAGGGGCCAAAAACATTCAGTACTTC
J gene: TRBJ2-4
V gene: TRBV11-2
D gene: TRBD1
clone size: -

CDR3 protein: CASSMARGGPYNEQFF
CDR3 DNA: TGTGCCAGTAGTATGGCTCGGGGGGGCCCCTACAATGAGCAGTTCTTC
J gene: TRBJ2-1
V gene: TRBV19
D gene: TRBD2
clone size: -

CDR3 protein: CASSRGLAGVSDEQYF
CDR3 DNA: TGCGCCAGCAGCAGGGGACTAGCGGGAGTAAGCGACGAGCAGTACTTC
J gene: TRBJ2-7
V gene: TRBV5-1
D gene: TRBD2
clone size: -

CDR3 protein: CASSPIGGSAGELFF
CDR3 DNA: TGCGCCAGCAGCCCCATTGGAGGTAGCGCCGGGGAGCTGTTTTTT
J gene: TRBJ2-2
V gene: TRBV5-1
D gene: -
clone size: -

CDR3 protein: CASSQELLAGVADTQYF
CDR3 DNA: TGTGCCAGCAGCCAAGAGCTTTTAGCGGGGGTCGCAGATACGCAGTATTTT
J gene: TRBJ2-3
V gene: TRBV3-1/TRBV3-2
D gene: TRBD2
clone size: -

CDR3 protein: CASSSINRQYGYTF
CDR3 DNA: TGTGCCAGCAGTTCCATTAATCGACAGTATGGCTACACCTTC
J gene: TRBJ1-2
V gene: TRBV6-5
D gene: -
clone size: -

CDR3 protein: CASSYRGSGETQYF
CDR3 DNA: TGTGCCAGCAGTTACCGGGGATCGGGGGAGACCCAGTACTTC
J gene: TRBJ2-5
V gene: TRBV6-5
D gene: -
clone size: -

CDR3 protein: CASSLSGGQETQYF
CDR3 DNA: TGTGCCAGCAGCTTAAGCGGGGGGCAAGAGACCCAGTACTTC
J gene: TRBJ2-5
V gene: TRBV7-9
D gene: TRBD2
clone size: -

CDR3 protein: CASRRTGSGGNTIYF
CDR3 DNA: TGTGCCAGCAGACGGACAGGGTCAGGAGGAAACACCATATATTTT
J gene: TRBJ1-3
V gene: TRBV7-9
D gene: TRBD1
clone size: -

CDR3 protein: CASSGYRAGNDEQFF
CDR3 DNA: TGTGCCAGCAGCGGATACAGGGCAGGGAACGATGAGCAGTTCTTC
J gene: TRBJ2-1
V gene: TRBV7-8
D gene: -
clone size: -

CDR3 protein: CASSPGRDRNFGTEAFF
CDR3 DNA: TGTGCCAGCAGTCCAGGTCGGGACAGGAATTTTGGAACTGAAGCTTTCTTT
J gene: TRBJ1-1
V gene: TRBV5-4
D gene: TRBD1
clone size: few

CDR3 protein: CASSSASGTDTQYF
CDR3 DNA: TGTGCCAGCAGCTCAGCTAGCGGCACAGATACGCAGTATTTT
J gene: TRBJ2-3
V gene: TRBV11-2
D gene: -
clone size: -

CDR3 protein: CASSQSGGVYNEQFF
CDR3 DNA: TGTGCCAGCAGCCAAAGCGGGGGCGTTTACAATGAGCAGTTCTTC
J gene: TRBJ2-1
V gene: TRBV5-4
D gene: TRBD2
clone size: -

CDR3 protein: CASGGHGLGEQFF
CDR3 DNA: TGTGCCAGCGGGGGACATGGGTTGGGTGAGCAGTTCTTC
J gene: TRBJ2-1
V gene: TRBV21-1
D gene: -
clone size: -

CDR3 protein: CASSESNRVVDEQFF
CDR3 DNA: TGCGCCAGCAGTGAGTCTAACCGAGTAGTAGATGAGCAGTTCTTC
J gene: TRBJ2-1
V gene: TRBV10-1
D gene: -
clone size: -